The clone carrying this TCR beta chain was seen repeatedly, ten times or more. As yet, its antigen is unknown. The CDR3 runs to 15 residues. Trimming left V 3 bases short and J 0 bases short, with 9 bases between. This sample is part of a study of response to subunit inactivated influenza vaccine. The study, taken as a whole, reports: The authors suggested that few new T cells are recruited per seasonal influenza vaccination.

Via MiXCR, TCRdb re-called the RT-PCR reads, giving one row per CDR3 protein. Of about 780,000 distinct CDR3 sequences listed, roughly 18% are singletons. The specimen was PBMCs from blood, collected 5 days after vaccination. The receptor's source is a man between 50 and 59 years old who received an inactivated influenza vaccine. The chain has TRBV12-3 or TRBV12-4 and TRBJ2-1; a possible D gene is TRBD2 (5 bases). The CDR3 here is CASSFEGYSYNEQFF. The CDR3 DNA is TGTGCCAGCAGTTTTGAGGGCTACTCCTACAATGAGCAGTTCTTC.